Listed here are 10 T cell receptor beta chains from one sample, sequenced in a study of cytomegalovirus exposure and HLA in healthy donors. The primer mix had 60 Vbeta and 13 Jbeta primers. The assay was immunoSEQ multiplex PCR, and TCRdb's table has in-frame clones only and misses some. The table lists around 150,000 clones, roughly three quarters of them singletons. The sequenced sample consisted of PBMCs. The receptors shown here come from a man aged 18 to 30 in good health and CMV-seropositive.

The chain's CDR3 is CASSQTDSSYEQYV. In nucleotides, the CDR3 is TGTGCCAGCAGCCAAACAGACAGCTCCTACGAGCAGTACGTC. V gene TRBV7-6 combines with J gene TRBJ2-7, with TRBD1 as a possible D gene (5 bases). The CDR3 sequence is 14 residues long. With 5 bases removed from V and 0 bases from J, the gap between germline ends came to 11 bases. Germline CDR1 SGHVS, CDR2 FNYEAQ.

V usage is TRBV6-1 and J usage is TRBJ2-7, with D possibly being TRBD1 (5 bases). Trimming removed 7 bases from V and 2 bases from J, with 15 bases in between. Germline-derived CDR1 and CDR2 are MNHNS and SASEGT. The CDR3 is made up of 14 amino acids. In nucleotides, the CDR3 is TGTGCCAGCAAGGGAACGGACACTACCTACGAGCAGTACGTC. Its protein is CASKGTDTTYEQYV.

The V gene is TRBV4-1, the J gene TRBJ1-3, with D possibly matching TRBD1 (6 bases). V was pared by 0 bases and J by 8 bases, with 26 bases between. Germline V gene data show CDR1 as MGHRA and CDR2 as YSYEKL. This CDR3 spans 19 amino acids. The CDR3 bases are TGCGCCAGCAGCCAAGATTTCGGAGGCAGGGGCCCACTAAGCGACACCATATATTTT. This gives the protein CASSQDFGGRGPLSDTIYF.

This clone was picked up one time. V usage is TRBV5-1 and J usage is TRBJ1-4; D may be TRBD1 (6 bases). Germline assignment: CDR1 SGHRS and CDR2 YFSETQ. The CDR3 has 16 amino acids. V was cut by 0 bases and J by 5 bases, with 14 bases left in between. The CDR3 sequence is CASSLAGQPHNEKLFF. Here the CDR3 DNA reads TGCGCCAGCAGCTTGGCAGGACAGCCCCACAATGAAAAACTGTTTTTT.

DNA for the CDR3: TGTGCCACCAGCAGAGATCAGAGGGAGGATCAGCCCCAGCATTTT. Amino acids: CATSRDQREDQPQHF. The V call is TRBV15, the J call TRBJ1-5; D unclear. V was shortened by 0 bases and J by 5 bases, with 11 bases between the two germline ends. Germline-derived CDR1 and CDR2 are LNHNV and YYDKDF (reference sequence). This CDR3 region has 15 residues.

The DNA of the CDR3 is TGTGCCAGCAGCTTAACTCTTCGGGATGGGACTGAAGCTTTCTTT. Translation: CASSLTLRDGTEAFF. The chain combines TRBV11-2 with TRBJ1-1; no definite D call. V shed 2 bases and J shed 5 bases, with 15 bases lying between them. The CDR3 consists of 15 residues. The germline CDR1 and CDR2 sequences are SGHAT and FQNNGV.

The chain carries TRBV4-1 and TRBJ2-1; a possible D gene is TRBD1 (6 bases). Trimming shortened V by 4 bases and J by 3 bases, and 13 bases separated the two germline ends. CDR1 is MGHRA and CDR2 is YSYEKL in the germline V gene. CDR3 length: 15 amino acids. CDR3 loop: CASSLPRGNYNEQFF. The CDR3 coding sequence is TGCGCCAGCAGCCTCCCCAGGGGAAACTACAATGAGCAGTTCTTC.

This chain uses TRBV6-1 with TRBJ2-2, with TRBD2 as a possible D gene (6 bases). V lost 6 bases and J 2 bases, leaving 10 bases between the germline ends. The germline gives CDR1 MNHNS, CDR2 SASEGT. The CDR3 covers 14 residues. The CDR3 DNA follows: TGTGCCAGCAGAACCGGGAGAAACACCGGGGAGCTGTTTTTT. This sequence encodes CASRTGRNTGELFF.

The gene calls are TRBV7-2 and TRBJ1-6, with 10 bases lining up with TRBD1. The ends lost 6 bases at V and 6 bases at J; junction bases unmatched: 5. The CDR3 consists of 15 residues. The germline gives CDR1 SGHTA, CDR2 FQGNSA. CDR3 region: CASRPRDRGNSPLHF. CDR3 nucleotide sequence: TGTGCCAGCAGGCCCCGGGACAGGGGTAATTCACCCCTCCACTTT.

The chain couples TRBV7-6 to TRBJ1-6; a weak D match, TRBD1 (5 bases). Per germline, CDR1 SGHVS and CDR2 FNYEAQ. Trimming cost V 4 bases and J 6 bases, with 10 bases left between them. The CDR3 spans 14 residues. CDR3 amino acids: CASSSNRINSPLHF. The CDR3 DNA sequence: TGTGCCAGCAGCTCCAACAGGATTAATTCACCCCTCCACTTT.